A selection of T cell receptor beta chains follows, all from one sample in a study of T cell repertoires in cytomegalovirus infection. For these receptors, no antigen is known. MiXCR was run by TCRdb on the reads, yielding one entry per CDR3 protein. The sample has some 800,000 distinct CDR3 sequences, under 35% seen once. The sample was cultured CD8+ T cells from PBMCs, taken from culture after CMV antigen stimulation. The receptor source for this set is a human donor in good health (CMV status not recorded). Some clones in this sample may be carry-over from other donors' samples. CDR3s include the opening cysteine and the closing phenylalanine or tryptophan. A D gene is named only where the DNA matches it firmly. The listing skips clone size in some rows; elsewhere it reads once, few, many or a size class.

d_call,cdr3_length,v_call,j_call,clone_size,cdr3_aa,cdr3_nt
NA,16,TRBV5-8,TRBJ1-1,NA,CASSLGFDRTSTEAFF,TGTGCCAGCAGCTTAGGGTTTGACCGCACGAGCACTGAAGCTTTCTTT
NA,14,TRBV6-5,TRBJ1-1,NA,CASSFYGQNTEAFF,TGTGCCAGCAGTTTCTATGGGCAGAACACTGAAGCTTTCTTT
TRBD2,16,TRBV2,TRBJ2-3,NA,CAILLAGAISTDTQYF,TGTGCCATCCTTCTAGCGGGGGCTATAAGCACAGATACGCAGTATTTT
NA,16,TRBV7-2,TRBJ1-1,many,CASSLALRQMGTEAFF,TGTGCCAGCAGCTTAGCGCTAAGGCAGATGGGCACTGAAGCTTTCTTT
NA,16,TRBV18,TRBJ1-1,NA,CASSPGPGQENTEAFF,TGTGCCAGCTCACCGGGACCGGGCCAGGAGAACACTGAAGCTTTCTTT
NA,15,TRBV19,TRBJ2-6,NA,CASIGGASGANVLTF,TGTGCCAGTATAGGAGGGGCCTCTGGGGCCAACGTCCTGACTTTC
TRBD1,17,TRBV6-6,TRBJ2-4,NA,CASSLPQTGTAINIQYF,TGTGCCAGCAGTCTTCCCCAAACCGGGACAGCCATAAACATTCAGTACTTC
NA,14,TRBV7-9,TRBJ2-1,NA,CASSPPRGGLEQFF,TGTGCCAGCAGCCCACCCAGGGGGGGCCTTGAGCAGTTCTTC
TRBD1,18,TRBV4-3,TRBJ2-2,few,CASSQPFVTGEYPGELFF,TGCGCCAGCAGCCAACCTTTTGTGACAGGGGAGTACCCCGGGGAGCTGTTTTTT
NA,15,TRBV4-1,TRBJ2-1,once,CASSPIEGSGDEQFF,TGCGCCAGCAGCCCTATCGAGGGGTCCGGGGATGAGCAGTTCTTC
TRBD2,22,TRBV19,TRBJ2-1,few,CASSIEVHLGLAGTGDYNEQFF,TGTGCCAGTAGTATAGAGGTTCATCTGGGACTAGCGGGGACAGGAGATTACAATGAGCAGTTCTTC
NA,11,TRBV12-5,TRBJ2-3,few,CASGSVDTQYF,TGTGCTAGTGGCTCCGTGGATACGCAGTATTTT
TRBD1,14,TRBV7-9,TRBJ1-5,few,CASSPEGARQPQHF,TGTGCCAGCAGCCCCGAGGGGGCGCGACAGCCCCAGCATTTT
NA,14,TRBV7-9,TRBJ2-1,few,CASSLVGRNNEQFF,TGTGCCAGCAGCTTGGTGGGGCGTAACAATGAGCAGTTCTTC
TRBD2,15,TRBV15,TRBJ2-1,few,CATSAPGTSGDEQFF,TGTGCCACCAGCGCCCCCGGGACTAGCGGGGATGAGCAGTTCTTC
NA,12,TRBV7-8,TRBJ2-1,few,CASSLGDIEQFF,TGTGCCAGCAGCTTAGGGGATATTGAGCAGTTCTTC
TRBD1,14,TRBV2,TRBJ1-2,NA,CASRITGATRGYTF,TGTGCCAGCAGGATAACAGGGGCCACACGTGGCTACACCTTC
TRBD2,11,TRBV2,TRBJ2-3,few,CASPTSGGAYF,TGTGCCAGCCCAACTAGCGGGGGGGCGTATTTT
TRBD1,19,TRBV9,TRBJ1-2,NA,CASSVEGWTGPMTNYGYTF,TGTGCCAGCAGCGTAGAGGGGTGGACAGGTCCAATGACTAACTATGGCTACACCTTC
NA,15,TRBV6-2/TRBV6-3,TRBJ1-1,few,CASSPGDSITRGAFF,TGTGCCAGCAGTCCGGGGGACTCCATCACTCGGGGAGCTTTCTTT
TRBD1,16,TRBV7-9,TRBJ2-3,NA,CASSNNDRGPTDTQYF,TGTGCCAGCAGCAACAATGACAGGGGGCCCACAGATACGCAGTATTTT
NA,14,TRBV19,TRBJ2-7,NA,CASSNGPRLWEQYF,TGTGCCAGTAGTAATGGCCCGAGGTTGTGGGAGCAGTACTTC
TRBD2,21,TRBV7-9,TRBJ2-1,few,CASSLGGTMVSGGPRRNEQFF,TGTGCCAGCAGCTTAGGAGGGACGATGGTCAGCGGGGGGCCCCGGCGCAATGAGCAGTTCTTC
NA,13,TRBV7-8,TRBJ2-1,many,CASSLEWRAEQFF,TGTGCCAGCAGCCTAGAGTGGCGGGCAGAGCAGTTCTTC
NA,13,TRBV19,TRBJ1-1,few,CASSIEAGTEAFF,TGTGCCAGTAGTATAGAAGCGGGCACTGAAGCTTTCTTT
NA,15,TRBV11-3,TRBJ2-1,NA,CASDRGAGEGNEQFF,TGTGCCAGCGACCGAGGGGCAGGGGAGGGCAATGAGCAGTTCTTC
NA,16,TRBV14,TRBJ2-3,NA,CASSPGGLYSTDTQYF,TGTGCCAGCAGTCCGGGGGGCCTATACAGCACAGATACGCAGTATTTT
NA,15,TRBV7-6,TRBJ2-5,many,CASSLDFLAQETQYF,TGTGCCAGCAGCTTAGATTTCCTAGCCCAAGAGACCCAGTACTTC
NA,17,TRBV15,TRBJ2-6,NA,CATSRVGVLSGANVLTF,TGTGCCACCAGCAGAGTCGGGGTCCTCTCTGGGGCCAACGTCCTGACTTTC
NA,15,TRBV24-1,TRBJ1-3,NA,CATSDRDGSGNTIYF,TGTGCCACCAGTGATAGGGACGGCTCTGGAAACACCATATATTTT
TRBD1,14,TRBV25-1,TRBJ2-7,few,CASTGQASSYEQYF,TGTGCCAGCACCGGACAGGCCAGCTCCTACGAGCAGTACTTC
NA,14,TRBV6-5,TRBJ2-3,NA,CASSYSSYTDTQYF,TGTGCCAGCAGTTACTCGAGCTACACAGATACGCAGTATTTT
NA,19,TRBV9,TRBJ2-6,few,CASSVDADSYSSGANVLTF,TGTGCCAGCAGCGTAGATGCGGACAGTTATAGCTCTGGGGCCAACGTCCTGACTTTC
NA,16,TRBV6-1,TRBJ1-3,NA,CASSGTDSRPPNTIYF,TGTGCCAGCAGTGGGACAGACTCACGACCCCCGAACACCATATATTTT
NA,15,TRBV5-6,TRBJ1-1,NA,CASSLARLGIGEAFF,TGTGCCAGCAGCTTGGCTCGACTGGGAATCGGTGAAGCTTTCTTT
NA,15,TRBV4-1,TRBJ1-2,NA,CASSQEAGGVYGYTF,TGCGCCAGCAGCCAAGAGGCTGGGGGAGTCTATGGCTACACCTTC
NA,16,TRBV5-1,TRBJ1-1,few,CASSRGQPNKNTEAFF,TGCGCCAGCAGCCGGGGGCAGCCAAACAAGAACACTGAAGCTTTCTTT
NA,15,TRBV5-8,TRBJ2-5,NA,CASSYGTQPQETQYF,TGTGCCAGCAGCTACGGGACTCAACCCCAAGAGACCCAGTACTTC
NA,13,TRBV11-2,TRBJ2-1,NA,CASSLGGGWEQFF,TGTGCCAGCAGCTTAGGGGGGGGCTGGGAGCAGTTCTTC
NA,13,TRBV27,TRBJ1-3,NA,CASSRASGNTIYF,TGTGCCAGCAGTCGGGCCTCTGGAAACACCATATATTTT
NA,16,TRBV6-6,TRBJ2-4,NA,CASSYLGRGTKNIQYF,TGTGCCAGCAGTTACCTGGGCAGGGGAACCAAAAACATTCAGTACTTC
NA,14,TRBV5-6,TRBJ2-7,few,CASSLTHPLYEQYF,TGTGCCAGCAGCTTAACCCATCCACTTTACGAGCAGTACTTC
TRBD1,12,TRBV29-1,TRBJ1-2,NA,CSVQGAVYGYTF,TGCAGCGTTCAGGGGGCTGTCTATGGCTACACCTTC
TRBD2,15,TRBV6-6,TRBJ2-1,NA,CASSRSGGAFDEQFF,TGTGCCAGCAGCCGGAGCGGGGGGGCATTCGATGAGCAGTTCTTC
NA,15,TRBV6-2/TRBV6-3,TRBJ2-1,NA,CASSDEDYPYNEQFF,TGTGCCAGCAGCGACGAGGACTACCCCTACAATGAGCAGTTCTTC
TRBD2,16,TRBV19,TRBJ2-5,NA,CASSTPASGKKETQYF,TGTGCCAGTAGTACCCCGGCTAGCGGGAAGAAGGAGACCCAGTACTTC
NA,14,TRBV7-6,TRBJ2-5,many,CASSFGPRQETQYF,TGTGCCAGCAGCTTCGGCCCTCGACAAGAGACCCAGTACTTC
NA,13,TRBV19,TRBJ1-5,NA,CASSISGMVAQHF,TGTGCCAGTAGTATATCCGGGATGGTGGCCCAGCATTTT
NA,15,TRBV7-1,TRBJ2-6,NA,CASRIGASGANVLTF,TGTGCCAGCAGGATAGGGGCATCTGGGGCCAACGTCCTGACTTTC
TRBD1,17,TRBV6-5,TRBJ2-2,NA,CASSYFLPGQGSGELFF,TGTGCCAGCAGTTACTTTCTTCCGGGACAGGGGTCCGGGGAGCTGTTTTTT
NA,13,TRBV12-5,TRBJ1-2,few,CASSGFGDYGYTF,TGTGCTAGTAGTGGTTTTGGGGACTATGGCTACACCTTC
TRBD2,18,TRBV27,TRBJ2-1,few,CASSRTSGGPSSYNEQFF,TGTGCCAGCAGCCGGACTAGCGGGGGTCCGAGCTCCTACAATGAGCAGTTCTTC
TRBD1,14,TRBV6-2/TRBV6-3,TRBJ2-5,NA,CASRHSGGEETQYF,TGTGCCAGCAGACACTCAGGGGGCGAAGAGACCCAGTACTTC
TRBD2,15,TRBV20-1,TRBJ2-3,NA,CSARMAGGSTDTQYF,TGCAGTGCTAGAATGGCGGGGGGGTCCACAGATACGCAGTATTTT
TRBD1,15,TRBV19,TRBJ1-5,NA,CASSKRTGGNQPQHF,TGTGCCAGTAGTAAACGGACAGGAGGCAATCAGCCCCAGCATTTT
TRBD1,16,TRBV28,TRBJ1-2,many,CASSLDPTGTIYGYTF,TGTGCCAGCAGTTTAGACCCGACAGGGACCATCTATGGCTACACCTTC
TRBD2,15,TRBV7-3,TRBJ2-5,many,CASSSSGGALETQYF,TGTGCCAGCAGCTCTAGCGGGGGGGCCTTGGAGACCCAGTACTTC